These 22 T cell receptor beta chains share one sample of origin, sequenced in a study of CD8+ T cells in alopecia areata. The authors extracted RNA and reverse transcribed it into cDNA as the sequencing template. Profiled with immunoSEQ multiplex PCR; TCRdb holds only in-frame clones, not every one. The table lists more than 200,000 clones, 67% of them singletons. This specimen consisted of CD4+ T cells sorted from blood, obtained at week 0. The receptors stem from a human donor with alopecia areata.

The chain has TRBV6-4 and TRBJ1-6, with a possible D match to TRBD1 (5 bases). CDR1 is MRHNA and CDR2 is SNTAGT in the germline V gene. CDR3 length equals 13 residues. V lost 5 bases and J lost 9, with 11 bases in between. CDR3 nucleotide sequence: TGTGCCAGCAGTCTAAACACAGGTTCACCCCTCCACTTT. This encodes CASSLNTGSPLHF.

The chain employs TRBV7-9 and TRBJ1-2, with D unclear. Trimming took off 4 bases at V and 2 bases at J, with 11 bases between the two ends. The CDR3 has 14 amino acids. Germline V lookup: CDR1 SEHNR, CDR2 FQNEAQ (reference sequence). Here the CDR3 reads CASSSSGRNYGYTF. In nucleotides, the CDR3 is TGTGCCAGCAGCTCCTCTGGCAGAAACTATGGCTACACCTTC.

This clone was recorded at least ten times. The genes are TRBV19 and TRBJ2-7; 10 bases line up with TRBD1. This CDR3 has 15 residues. Trimming removed 3 bases from V and 1 base from J; junction bases left unmatched: 3. Germline CDR1 is LNHDA and CDR2 is SQIVND (reference sequence). The CDR3 DNA reads as TGTGCCAGTAGTATCGCGGGACAGGGGTCCTACGAGCAGTACTTC. Translation: CASSIAGQGSYEQYF. Together with reference TRBV19 and TRBJ2-7, the CDR3 gives the full variable domain: DGGITQSPKYLFRKEGQNVTLSCEQNLNHDAMYWYRQDPGQGLRLIYYSQIVNDFQKGDIAEGYSVSREKKESFPLTVTSAQKNPTAFYLCASSIAGQGSYEQYFGPGTRLTVT.

This clone was picked up a small number of times. The chain employs TRBV6-5 and TRBJ2-7; perhaps D is TRBD1 or TRBD2 (6 bases each). CDR3 length: 15 amino acids. Germline V gene sequence: CDR1 MNHEY, CDR2 SVGAGI. Trimming removed 8 bases at V and 6 bases at J, with 23 bases between. The CDR3 coding sequence is TGTGCCAGCTCCCCCGTGGGTGGGGGGCATCGCGAGCAGTACTTC. Residues: CASSPVGGGHREQYF.

This rearrangement joins TRBV7-3 to TRBJ2-5; TRBD1 aligns across 8 bases. Trimming took 5 bases from V and 5 from J; bases not matched to a gene: 13. CDR3 length equals 16 residues. Per the germline V gene, CDR1 is SGHTA and CDR2 is FQGTGA. The CDR3: CASSPGSGQGAETQYF. In DNA, the CDR3 is TGTGCCAGCAGCCCTGGATCTGGACAGGGAGCGGAGACCCAGTACTTC. Looking up the rest from reference TRBV7-3 and TRBJ2-5 gives the full variable domain: GAGVSQTPSNKVTEKGKYVELRCDPISGHTALYWYRQSLGQGPEFLIYFQGTGAADDSGLPNDRFFAVRPEGSVSTLKIQRTERGDSAVYLCASSPGSGQGAETQYFGPGTRLLVL.

The chain couples TRBV7-9 to TRBJ2-7; 8 bases agree with TRBD1. V lost 5 bases to trimming and J lost 4 bases; unmatched junction nucleotides: 4. The CDR3 runs to 13 residues. Germline loops: CDR1 SEHNR, CDR2 FQNEAQ (reference sequence). The CDR3 DNA sequence: TGTGCCAGCAGCCCAAGACAGGGGTACGAGCAGTACTTC. The encoded protein is CASSPRQGYEQYF.

The chain links TRBV30 to TRBJ1-4, with D possibly TRBD1 on 5 matching bases. This CDR3 is built from 16 residues. Trimming took 3 bases from V and 6 from J, leaving 20 bases between them. Germline lookup yields CDR1 GTSNPN and CDR2 SVGIG (reference sequence). The CDR3 nucleotides read TGTGCCTGGAGCGCTCTTTTTGGGAGGGACGATGAAAAACTGTTTTTT. As protein: CAWSALFGRDDEKLFF.

This CDR3 is CSVDPGLGYTF. CDR3 DNA sequence: TGCAGCGTTGACCCAGGGCTCGGCTACACCTTC. The rearrangement uses TRBV29-1 and TRBJ1-2, with D tentatively TRBD1 (5 bases). V lost 3 bases, J lost 8 bases, and 10 bases lay in between. There are 11 residues in the CDR3. Germline-derived CDR1 and CDR2 are SQVTM and ANQGSEA. The variable domain in full, with the rest retrieved from reference TRBV29-1 and TRBJ1-2, is SAVISQKPSRDICQRGTSLTIQCQVDSQVTMMFWYRQQPGQSLTLIATANQGSEATYESGFVIDKFPISRPNLTFSTLTVSNMSPEDSSIYLCSVDPGLGYTFGSGTRLTVV.

V and J are TRBV30 and TRBJ1-4; no clear D gene. V was clipped by 4 bases and J by 8 bases, with 8 bases between them. The germline gives CDR1 GTSNPN, CDR2 SVGIG (reference sequence). The CDR3 is 11 residues long. CDR3 in DNA: TGTGCCTGGACACAAGGGGAAAAACTGTTTTTT. It yields the protein CAWTQGEKLFF.

This chain links TRBV5-4 with TRBJ2-7; possibly TRBD1 for D (6 bases). The CDR3 is 14 residues long. Germline V gene sequence: CDR1 SGHNT, CDR2 YYREEE (reference sequence). V lost 4 bases, J lost 3 bases, and 14 bases lay in between. The CDR3 spells CASSLQTQGYEQYF. The DNA for the CDR3 is TGTGCCAGCAGCCTCCAGACACAGGGCTACGAGCAGTACTTC.

The chain links TRBV4-1 to TRBJ1-6; D gene uncertain. This CDR3 spans 14 amino acids. Germline V lookup: CDR1 MGHRA, CDR2 YSYEKL. V was trimmed by 1 base and J by 8 bases, leaving 9 bases between them. CDR3 loop: CASSQVTPDSPLHF. As DNA, the CDR3 is TGCGCCAGCAGCCAAGTAACCCCCGATTCACCCCTCCACTTT.

The chain recombines TRBV5-1 with TRBJ1-6; 7 positions agree with TRBD1. Germline V gene data show CDR1 as SGHRS and CDR2 as YFSETQ. V dropped 0 bases and J dropped 10; count of bases not matched to a gene: 7. CDR3 length: 15 residues. The CDR3 loop reads CASSLVGQERSPLHF. CDR3 coding DNA: TGCGCCAGCAGCTTGGTAGGACAGGAAAGATCACCCCTCCACTTT. The whole variable domain, remainder taken from reference TRBV5-1 and TRBJ1-6, is KAGVTQTPRYLIKTRGQQVTLSCSPISGHRSVSWYQQTPGQGLQFLFEYFSETQRNKGNFPGRFSGRQFSNSRSEMNVSTLELGDSALYLCASSLVGQERSPLHFGNGTRLTVT.

This chain uses TRBV7-2 with TRBJ2-3, with 9 bases that match TRBD1. Unmatched junction bases numbered 11, after V lost 5 bases and J lost 2 bases. Germline V lookup: CDR1 SGHTA, CDR2 FQGNSA. This CDR3 has 17 residues. Here the CDR3 reads CASSPGTGFALTDTQYF. DNA of the CDR3: TGTGCCAGCAGCCCTGGGACAGGGTTCGCACTCACAGATACGCAGTATTTT.

V is TRBV29-1 and J is TRBJ2-1; TRBD1 matches 8 bases. The CDR3 covers 13 residues. V shed 1 base and J 8 bases; nucleotides not matched to a gene: 4. The germline CDR1 and CDR2 sequences are SQVTM and ANQGSEA. In DNA, the CDR3 is TGCAGCGTTGAAGGCAGGGGGCGCGATGAGCAGTTCTTC. This codes for CSVEGRGRDEQFF.

V is TRBV30 and J is TRBJ2-7; unclear D gene. Germline V lookup: CDR1 GTSNPN, CDR2 SVGIG (reference sequence). V lost 5 bases and J 0 bases, leaving 5 bases between the germline ends. This CDR3 has 11 residues. The CDR3 bases are TGTGCCTGGGGCAGCTCCTACGAGCAGTACTTC. This translates into CAWGSSYEQYF. The variable domain in full, completed from reference TRBV30 and TRBJ2-7, reads SQTIHQWPATLVQPVGSPLSLECTVEGTSNPNLYWYRQAAGRGLQLLFYSVGIGQISSEVPQNLSASRPQDRQFILSSKKLLLSDSGFYLCAWGSSYEQYFGPGTRLTVT.

J is TRBJ1-1 and V is TRBV5-6, with D hard to call. Germline V gene lookup returns CDR1 SGHDT and CDR2 YYEEEE. This CDR3 has 14 amino acids. V lost 5 bases to trimming and J lost 1 base, with 12 bases between them. The CDR3 protein is CASSRWERNTEAFF. CDR3 sequence (DNA): TGTGCCAGCAGTCGGTGGGAAAGGAACACTGAAGCTTTCTTT.

V and J are TRBV2 and TRBJ2-7, with 7 positions matching TRBD1. V was pared by 4 bases and J by 11 bases, with 8 bases of the junction left unmatched. Per the germline V gene, CDR1 is SNHLY and CDR2 is FYNNEI. This CDR3 has 12 amino acids. The CDR3 is CASSGEDRVEYF. The DNA for the CDR3 is TGTGCCAGCAGTGGCGAAGACAGGGTTGAGTACTTC.

J is TRBJ2-5 and V is TRBV7-2, with 11 bases fitting TRBD2. V was pared by 0 bases and J by 2 bases, with 5 bases of the junction left unmatched. CDR3 length equals 17 residues. Germline CDR1 reads SGHTA; CDR2 reads FQGNSA. The CDR3, as DNA: TGTGCCAGCAGCTTAGCGGTGCGACTAGCGGGACAAGAGACCCAGTACTTC. Protein: CASSLAVRLAGQETQYF.

The chain recombines TRBV15 with TRBJ1-6; D remains ambiguous. With 1 base removed from V and 10 bases from J, the gap between germline ends came to 8 bases. CDR3 length: 13 residues. In germline, CDR1 is LNHNV, CDR2 YYDKDF (reference sequence). CDR3 loop: CATSRGADSPLHF. The DNA of the CDR3 is TGTGCCACCAGCAGAGGGGCGGACTCACCCCTCCACTTT.

V is TRBV7-9 and J is TRBJ2-3; 9 nucleotides align to TRBD1. Germline loops: CDR1 SEHNR, CDR2 FQNEAQ (reference sequence). The CDR3 is made up of 13 amino acids. V was clipped by 10 bases and J by 8 bases; unmatched bases: 10. CDR3 in DNA: TGTGCCACGGTCCCGGGACAGGGAAGTACGCAGTATTTT. Translation gives CATVPGQGSTQYF. Filled out from reference TRBV7-9 and TRBJ2-3, the complete variable domain reads DTGVSQNPRHKITKRGQNVTFRCDPISEHNRLYWYRQTLGQGPEFLTYFQNEAQLEKSRLLSDRFSAERPKGSFSTLEIQRTEQGDSAMYLCATVPGQGSTQYFGPGTRLTVL.

As for this clone: A read error is possible here, since a much larger clone lies one base away. This chain links TRBV6-6 with TRBJ2-6; D may be TRBD1 (5 bases). The CDR3 covers 15 residues. CDR1 and CDR2 from the germline V gene are MNHNY and SVGAGI (reference sequence). Between the trimmed V and J ends, which lost 6 bases and 0 bases, there was a span of 9 bases. The CDR3 DNA sequence: TGTGCCAGCAGATACGACAGCTCTGGGGCCAACGTCCTGACTTTC. It is translated as CASRYDSSGANVLTF.

This clone was counted a few times. J is TRBJ1-5 and V is TRBV19, with TRBD1 matching over 7 bases. Losses at the gene ends were 5 bases for V and 7 bases for J; bases not matched to a gene: 14. The germline CDR1 and CDR2 sequences are LNHDA and SQIVND (reference sequence). The CDR3 is 16 residues long. CDR3 sequence (DNA): TGTGCCAGTAGTGAAAGAGGGACAGTAGCCTTCCAGCCCCAGCATTTT. Translation gives CASSERGTVAFQPQHF.